This entry concerns a single TCR beta chain. Antigen specificity is unknown. The V segment lost 4 bases and the J segment 10 bases; nucleotides outside the gene matches: 8. Germline values: CDR1 SGHDN, CDR2 FVKESK. The CDR3 is 14 amino acids. Sequenced by immunoSEQ multiplex PCR; TCRdb stores in-frame clones only, minus some. Among 100,000 or so clones, 90% were seen once, and the ten largest hold under 1.5%. The data belong to a study of T cell responses to AZD1222 COVID-19 vaccine. The wider study: Second-dose timings of about 4 or about 12 weeks were pooled.

General study findings and limits: Nearly half of spike-specific TCRs reportedly go after variant regions that carry no mutations. Only a handful of AZD1222 recipients, six or seven in all, had baseline seropositivity.

The receptor comes from an adult in good health. This sequence joins TRBV14 and TRBJ1-4; 8 bases agree with TRBD1. Specimen: peripheral blood, collected on day 0 of AZD1222 vaccination. For the CDR3, the DNA is TGTGCCAGCAGCCCAACAGGGGGGGTTGCAAAACTGTTTTTT. It is translated as CASSPTGGVAKLFF.